This TCR beta chain emerged from a study of cytomegalovirus exposure and HLA in healthy donors. The CDR3 totals 17 residues. Germline CDR1 is SGHNT and CDR2 is YENEEA. Trimming at V came to 4 bases and at J to 3 bases, leaving 15 bases not matched to a gene. Vbeta (60) and Jbeta (13) primers were used in the PCR. Only in-frame clones appear in the TCRdb table, and some are missing; sequencing was by immunoSEQ multiplex PCR. This table holds more than 95,000 clones, 70% to 85% found once. The receptor comes from a woman between 18 and 29 years old in good health and CMV-seropositive. The rearrangement uses TRBV11-3 and TRBJ2-7; 7 bases are shared with TRBD2. Sample: PBMCs. The chain's CDR3 is CASSSLAEGGPNYEQYF. CDR3 in DNA: TGTGCCAGCAGCTCCCTGGCCGAGGGAGGGCCGAACTACGAGCAGTACTTC.